Below, 6 T cell receptor beta chains from the same sample are listed, as sequenced in a study of T cells in Graves' hyperthyroidism and ophthalmopathy. Amplified TCR beta CDR3 regions came from RNA transcripts. HTBI primers were the set used in a first-round RT-PCR of the TCR CDR3. TCRdb used MiXCR to reprocess the multiplex PCR reads, holding one entry per CDR3 protein. This sample has 480,000 or so distinct CDR3 sequences, with approximately 14% found just once. The sequenced material came from blood. These receptors came from a woman under 30 with Graves' hyperthyroidism.

This clonotype came up many times. The chain combines TRBV20-1 with TRBJ2-5; D is ambiguous. The CDR3 runs to 12 residues. Germline V gene data show CDR1 as DFQATT and CDR2 as SNEGSKA (reference sequence). V lost 6 bases and J lost 2, with 10 bases in between. The CDR3 spells CSAKRRQETQYF. For the CDR3, the DNA is TGCAGTGCAAAGAGGCGGCAAGAGACCCAGTACTTC.

In this sample, this clonotype turned up a few times. The chain links TRBV5-1 to TRBJ2-2; 9 bases are shared with TRBD1. Germline lookup yields CDR1 SGHRS and CDR2 YFSETQ. This CDR3 spans 15 amino acids. Trimming removed 4 bases from V and 5 bases from J; junction bases left unmatched: 6. The CDR3 nucleotides read TGCGCCAGCAGCACGGACAGGGGTTGGACCGGGGAGCTGTTTTTT. This codes for CASSTDRGWTGELFF. The full variable domain, completed using reference TRBV5-1 and TRBJ2-2, is KAGVTQTPRYLIKTRGQQVTLSCSPISGHRSVSWYQQTPGQGLQFLFEYFSETQRNKGNFPGRFSGRQFSNSRSEMNVSTLELGDSALYLCASSTDRGWTGELFFGEGSRLTVL.

This clonotype was counted at least ten times. The chain carries TRBV12-3 or TRBV12-4 and TRBJ1-2; D possibly corresponds to TRBD1 (5 bases). The CDR3 is 14 residues long. V was shortened by 5 bases and J by 2 bases, with 12 bases between the two germline ends. CDR3: CASSKVRQNYGYTF. In DNA, the CDR3 is TGTGCCAGCAGTAAGGTCCGACAGAACTATGGCTACACCTTC.

This clonotype was detected ten times or more. This chain uses TRBV10-2 with TRBJ1-2, with D unresolved. The CDR3 runs to 16 residues. Germline-derived CDR1 and CDR2 are WSHSY and SAAADI. V lost 3 bases to trimming and J lost 0 bases, with 14 bases between them. In DNA form, the CDR3 reads TGCGCCAGCAGTGACTCCCCCCCGCCAGCTAACTATGGCTACACCTTC. Translating gives CASSDSPPPANYGYTF.

This clonotype was seen repeatedly, ten times or more. This chain links TRBV11-2 with TRBJ2-3; 10 bases are a match to TRBD2. The CDR3 totals 16 residues. V lost 5 bases and J lost 3; bases outside the gene matches: 8. The germline gives CDR1 SGHAT, CDR2 FQNNGV. This CDR3 is CASSINPGLATDTQYF. The CDR3 coding sequence is TGTGCCAGCAGCATTAATCCGGGACTAGCGACAGATACGCAGTATTTT.

This clonotype has a count of ten or more. The chain carries TRBV30 and TRBJ1-6, with TRBD1 matching 7 bases. Losses at the gene ends were 4 bases for V and 7 bases for J; bases not matched to a gene: 7. Germline V gene data show CDR1 as GTSNPN and CDR2 as SVGIG (reference sequence). This CDR3 spans 14 amino acids. Written as DNA, the CDR3 is TGTGCCTGGACCAACAGGGGAGGGAATTCACCCCTCCACTTT. It encodes CAWTNRGGNSPLHF.